Below are 22 T cell receptor beta chains sequenced from a single sample in a study of T cells after yellow fever vaccination. TCRdb re-called the 5' RACE reads with MiXCR, one entry per CDR3 protein. The sample carries 250,000 or so distinct CDR3 sequences, about 3.7% recorded once. This specimen consisted of PBMCs, obtained 15 days after the yellow fever booster vaccination. These receptors originate from a young man who received the YFV17D yellow fever vaccine.

This clonotype was counted at least ten times. The chain is built from TRBV27 and TRBJ1-1; D gene uncertain. Looked up from germline, CDR1 is MNHEY and CDR2 is SMNVEV (reference sequence). V dropped 6 bases and J dropped 0 bases, with 14 bases sitting between them. The CDR3 has 15 amino acids. CDR3 sequence reads: CASRGTVYMNTEAFF. The CDR3, as DNA: TGTGCCAGCAGGGGCACAGTTTATATGAACACTGAAGCTTTCTTT.

This clonotype was counted at least ten times. This chain connects TRBV6-5 to TRBJ2-2; unclear D gene. The length of the CDR3 is 17 residues. V was shortened by 0 bases and J by 3 bases, with 14 bases between the two germline ends. Per germline, CDR1 MNHEY and CDR2 SVGAGI. The CDR3 here is CASSYSMGRKDTGELFF. DNA for the CDR3: TGTGCCAGCAGTTACTCGATGGGCAGGAAGGACACCGGGGAGCTGTTTTTT.

Many counts were recorded for this clonotype. The chain employs TRBV14 and TRBJ1-1; D is unresolved. V was clipped by 2 bases and J by 1 base, with 11 bases between them. From germline, CDR1 is SGHDN and CDR2 FVKESK. This CDR3 spans 15 amino acids. The CDR3 reads CASSQNSGWNTEAFF. The DNA for the CDR3 is TGTGCCAGCAGCCAAAATTCGGGCTGGAACACTGAAGCTTTCTTT.

Concerning this clonotype: Possible read error: a much larger clone is one base away. The chain couples TRBV5-1 to TRBJ2-7, with D possibly called TRBD1 or TRBD2 (5 bases each). This CDR3 spans 14 amino acids. Germline V gene lookup returns CDR1 SGHRS and CDR2 YFSETQ. Trimming took off 1 base at V and 3 bases at J, with 11 bases between the two ends. As DNA, the CDR3 is TGCGCCAGCAGCTTGAGGGACGGCCACTACGAGCAGTACTTC. Protein: CASSLRDGHYEQYF.

This clonotype was observed at least ten times. The CDR3 here is CASSQDPGADEKLFF. Here the CDR3 DNA reads TGCGCCAGCAGCCAAGATCCGGGGGCGGACGAAAAACTGTTTTTT. This sequence joins TRBV4-3 and TRBJ1-4; TRBD1 is a possible D gene (6 bases). Germline CDR1 LGHNA, CDR2 YSLEER. The CDR3 is 15 residues long. The V end lost 0 bases, the J end lost 8 bases, and 13 bases lay between the germline ends.

This clonotype came up many times. This chain connects TRBV9 to TRBJ2-1; 13 bases match TRBD2. Germline V CDR1 and CDR2: SGDLS, YYNGEE. Germline trimming cut 0 bases from V and 4 bases from J; bases unmatched to any gene: 13. The CDR3 totals 20 residues. The CDR3 region is CASSVDGRLAGGMTYNEQFF. Here the CDR3 DNA reads TGTGCCAGCAGCGTAGATGGGAGACTAGCGGGGGGAATGACTTACAATGAGCAGTTCTTC. Drawing the rest from reference TRBV9 and TRBJ2-1, the complete variable domain is DSGVTQTPKHLITATGQRVTLRCSPRSGDLSVYWYQQSLDQGLQFLIQYYNGEERAKGNILERFSAQQFPDLHSELNLSSLELGDSALYFCASSVDGRLAGGMTYNEQFFGPGTRLTVL.

This clonotype has ten or more counts. The CDR3 DNA sequence: TGTGCCAGCTCACCAAGGGGGCGCAGCACCGGGGAGCTGTTTTTT. Its protein product is CASSPRGRSTGELFF. This chain uses TRBV18 with TRBJ2-2; 7 bases map to TRBD1. With 2 bases clipped from V and 4 bases from J, the junction kept 4 bases outside the gene matches. CDR1 and CDR2 (germline): KGHSH, LQKENI. The CDR3 runs 15 residues.

This clonotype was seen ten or more times. CDR3 DNA: TGCGCCAGCAGCTTCGGGGACAGGGCAAATCAGCCCCAGCATTTT. It is translated as CASSFGDRANQPQHF. The chain employs TRBV5-1 and TRBJ1-5; 9 bases match TRBD1. The trim removed 2 bases at V and 4 bases at J, leaving 4 bases unmatched. Germline CDR1 reads SGHRS; CDR2 reads YFSETQ. The CDR3 is 15 residues long.

This clonotype was detected ten times or more. Written as DNA, the CDR3 is TGTGCCAGCAGCCAGGAACAGGGGGCCAGCACCGGGGAGCTGTTTTTT. Residues: CASSQEQGASTGELFF. J is TRBJ2-2 and V is TRBV2; 9 nucleotides line up with TRBD1. Germline assignment: CDR1 SNHLY and CDR2 FYNNEI. Trimming removed 6 bases from V and 4 bases from J; junction bases left unmatched: 9. There are 16 residues in the CDR3.

This clonotype was observed many times. The chain links TRBV20-1 to TRBJ2-7, with D hard to call. V gave up 6 bases and J gave up 6 bases, with 12 bases separating them. The CDR3 has 11 amino acids. CDR1 DFQATT and CDR2 SNEGSKA come from the germline V gene (reference sequence). The chain's CDR3 is CSAGYLVEQYF. CDR3 DNA sequence: TGCAGTGCGGGGTATCTGGTCGAGCAGTACTTC.

This clonotype was counted ten times or more. The V and J genes are TRBV5-1 and TRBJ1-1; D gene unclear. In germline, CDR1 is SGHRS, CDR2 YFSETQ. The CDR3 extends over 14 amino acids. Trimming pared 0 bases from V and 4 bases from J, leaving 10 bases between. The CDR3 is CASSLGPTGTEAFF. The DNA for the CDR3 is TGCGCCAGCAGCTTGGGACCCACCGGCACTGAAGCTTTCTTT.

The table lists this clonotype with many counts. The chain joins TRBV20-1 to TRBJ1-6; no clear D gene. CDR3 size: 16 residues. The germline CDR1 and CDR2 sequences are DFQATT and SNEGSKA (reference sequence). The V end was cut by 7 bases, the J end by 6 bases, with 22 bases between. This chain's CDR3 is CSVVPPPAGINSPLHF. CDR3 nucleotide sequence: TGCAGTGTAGTACCTCCTCCGGCGGGAATTAATTCACCCCTCCACTTT.

This clonotype was picked up many times. The V call is TRBV10-3, the J call TRBJ2-3; 9 positions agree with TRBD2. After removal of 0 bases from V and 0 bases from J, the junction contained 10 bases not matched to a gene. The CDR3 length is 19 residues. The germline V gene has CDR1 ENHRY and CDR2 SYGVKD. As DNA, the CDR3 is TGTGCCATCAGTGAGTCGAGGGTAGCGGGGGTTCCTAGCACAGATACGCAGTATTTT. It codes for CAISESRVAGVPSTDTQYF.

This clonotype came up a few times. The CDR3 DNA follows: TGTGCCAGCAGCCCAGTTTTAGCGGGGGGGCTTGAGCAGTTCTTC. Protein sequence: CASSPVLAGGLEQFF. The chain recombines TRBV7-6 with TRBJ2-1; 11 positions agree with TRBD2. V shed 5 bases and J 9 bases; nucleotides not matched to a gene: 9. There are 15 residues in the CDR3. Germline-derived CDR1 and CDR2 are SGHVS and FNYEAQ. Filled out from reference TRBV7-6 and TRBJ2-1, the complete variable domain reads GAGVSQSPRYKVTKRGQDVALRCDPISGHVSLYWYRQALGQGPEFLTYFNYEAQQDKSGLPNDRFSAERPEGSISTLTIQRTEQRDSAMYRCASSPVLAGGLEQFFGPGTRLTVL.

In its sample, this clonotype was seen many times. The chain links TRBV12-3 or TRBV12-4 to TRBJ1-1, with D tentatively TRBD1 (5 bases). CDR3 size: 14 residues. The V gene lost 6 bases and the J gene lost 5 bases, with 16 bases spanning the gap. The CDR3 nucleotides read TGTGCCAGCAGGGGACCGTCGGGGAGGACTGAAGCTTTCTTT. Translation: CASRGPSGRTEAFF.

The sample holds many counts of this clonotype. This chain uses TRBV24-1 with TRBJ2-2; weak D call: TRBD1 (5 bases). The CDR3 consists of 15 residues. Germline V gene data show CDR1 as KGHDR and CDR2 as SFDVKD. Trimming took 9 bases from V and 2 from J, leaving 15 bases between them. Written as DNA, the CDR3 is TGTGCCACCGGGGCGTTTGACGGAAACACCGGGGAGCTGTTTTTT. It specifies CATGAFDGNTGELFF.

This clonotype was recorded at least ten times. The chain couples TRBV5-1 to TRBJ1-3; D remains ambiguous. Trimming cost V 3 bases and J 3 bases, with 13 bases left between them. CDR3 length: 15 residues. The germline V gene has CDR1 SGHRS and CDR2 YFSETQ. CDR3 in DNA: TGCGCCAGCAGCTATGACAATTCCGGTGGAAACACCATATATTTT. Translated: CASSYDNSGGNTIYF.

This clonotype appeared many times. This chain links TRBV27 with TRBJ1-2, with 10 bases that match TRBD1. J was trimmed by 8 bases and V by 2 bases; bases with no gene match: 8. This CDR3 contains 15 residues. Germline V gene sequence: CDR1 MNHEY, CDR2 SMNVEV (reference sequence). The CDR3 bases are TGTGCCAGCAGTTTACACCCGACAGGGGGCCTGGGCTACACCTTC. It specifies CASSLHPTGGLGYTF.

This clonotype has at least ten counts. The genes are TRBV4-1 and TRBJ2-7; D ambiguous. With 4 bases removed from V and 2 bases from J, the gap between germline ends came to 18 bases. This CDR3 is 16 amino acids long. The germline CDR1 and CDR2 sequences are MGHRA and YSYEKL. CDR3 sequence reads: CASSPGKGLIPYEQYF. The CDR3 coding sequence is TGCGCCAGCAGCCCCGGAAAGGGTCTAATTCCCTACGAGCAGTACTTC.

There are many counts of this clonotype. The V and J genes are TRBV20-1 and TRBJ2-2; TRBD2 matches 8 bases. V shed 1 base and J 4 bases; nucleotides not matched to a gene: 2. The CDR3 has 14 residues. Per germline, CDR1 DFQATT and CDR2 SNEGSKA (reference sequence). The CDR3 coding sequence is TGCAGTGCTAGAGTTAGCGGGGTCACCGGGGAGCTGTTTTTT. Its translation: CSARVSGVTGELFF.

This clonotype was seen many times. V gene TRBV11-2 combines with J gene TRBJ1-6, with unresolved D. CDR3 length: 15 amino acids. Germline V gene lookup returns CDR1 SGHAT and CDR2 FQNNGV. The V end was cut by 2 bases, the J end by 7 bases, with 12 bases between. CDR3 coding DNA: TGTGCCAGCAGCTTACATCCGGGTAGCAATTCACCCCTCCACTTT. This translates into CASSLHPGSNSPLHF.

This clonotype came up many times. The gene calls are TRBV5-1 and TRBJ2-5, with D hard to call. The CDR3 sequence is 14 residues long. Per the germline V gene, CDR1 is SGHRS and CDR2 is YFSETQ. Trimming pared 0 bases from V and 1 base from J, leaving 7 bases between. The CDR3 DNA sequence: TGCGCCAGCAGCTTGGATGTGACCCAAGAGACCCAGTACTTC. Translation: CASSLDVTQETQYF.